The present entry profiles one T cell receptor beta chain with its context. During active infection, Seattle patients enrolled and were then monitored through disease. These data originate in a study of blood T cell repertoires in COVID-19. Using immunoSEQ multiplex PCR, the repertoire was profiled, and TCRdb retains in-frame clones only, with some absent. The repertoire consists of about 69,000 clones, with 86% occurring once and the leading ten covering about 15%. Sequencing was performed on peripheral blood. The sequence derives from a man aged 40-50 years with COVID-19, enrolled during active disease.

This chain's CDR3 is CASSEHGQDNSPLHF. For the CDR3, the DNA is TGTGCCAGCAGTGAACACGGACAGGATAATTCACCCCTCCACTTT. V usage is TRBV2 and J usage is TRBJ1-6; 7 nucleotides line up with TRBD1. The V segment lost 2 bases and the J segment 5 bases; nucleotides outside the gene matches: 3. The CDR3 consists of 15 residues. Germline CDR1 and CDR2: SNHLY and FYNNEI.